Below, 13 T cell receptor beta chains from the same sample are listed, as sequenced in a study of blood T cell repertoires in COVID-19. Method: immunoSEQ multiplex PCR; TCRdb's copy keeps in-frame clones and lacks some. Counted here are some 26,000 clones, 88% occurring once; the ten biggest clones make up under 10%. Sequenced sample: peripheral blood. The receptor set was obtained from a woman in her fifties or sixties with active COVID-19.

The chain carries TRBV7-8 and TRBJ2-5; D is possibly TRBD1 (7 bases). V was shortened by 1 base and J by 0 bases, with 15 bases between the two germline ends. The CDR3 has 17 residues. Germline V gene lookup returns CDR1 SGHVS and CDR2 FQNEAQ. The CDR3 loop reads CASSLGGTANYQETQYF. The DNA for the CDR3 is TGTGCCAGCAGCTTAGGCGGGACAGCCAACTACCAAGAGACCCAGTACTTC.

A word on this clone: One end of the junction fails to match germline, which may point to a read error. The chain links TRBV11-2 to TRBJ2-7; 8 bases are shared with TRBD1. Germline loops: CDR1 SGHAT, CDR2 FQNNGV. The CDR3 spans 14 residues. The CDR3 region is CASSIDRGDDEQYF. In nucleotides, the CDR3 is TGTGCCAGCAGCATAGACAGGGGCGACGACGAGCAGTACTTC.

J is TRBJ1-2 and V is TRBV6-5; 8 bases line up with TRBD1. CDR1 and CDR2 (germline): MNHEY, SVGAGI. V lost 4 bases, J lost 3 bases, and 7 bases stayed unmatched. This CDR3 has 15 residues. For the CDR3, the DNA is TGTGCCAGCAGTTCCGGGGACAGGAAAGACTATGGCTACACCTTC. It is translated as CASSSGDRKDYGYTF.

CDR3 nucleotide sequence: TGTGCCAGCAGCGAGGGGCAGAACACAGATACGCAGTATTTT. As protein: CASSEGQNTDTQYF. The rearrangement joins TRBV9 to TRBJ2-3, with a weak D call TRBD1 (5 bases). This CDR3 contains 14 residues. Germline V gene sequence: CDR1 SGDLS, CDR2 YYNGEE. With 3 bases removed from V and 2 bases from J, the gap between germline ends came to 10 bases.

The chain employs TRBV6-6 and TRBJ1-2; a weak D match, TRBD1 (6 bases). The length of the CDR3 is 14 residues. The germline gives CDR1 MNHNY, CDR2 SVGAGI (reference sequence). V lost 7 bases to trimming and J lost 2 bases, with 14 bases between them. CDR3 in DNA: TGTGCCAGCAACAACCGGGACATCAACTATGGCTACACCTTC. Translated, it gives CASNNRDINYGYTF.

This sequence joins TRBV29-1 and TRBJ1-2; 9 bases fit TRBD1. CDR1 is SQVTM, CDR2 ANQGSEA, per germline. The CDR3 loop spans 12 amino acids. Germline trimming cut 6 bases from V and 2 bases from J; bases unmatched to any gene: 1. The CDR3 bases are TGCAGCGTCGACAGGGGGAACTATGGCTACACCTTC. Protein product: CSVDRGNYGYTF. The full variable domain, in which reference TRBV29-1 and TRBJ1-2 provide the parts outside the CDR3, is SAVISQKPSRDICQRGTSLTIQCQVDSQVTMMFWYRQQPGQSLTLIATANQGSEATYESGFVIDKFPISRPNLTFSTLTVSNMSPEDSSIYLCSVDRGNYGYTFGSGTRLTVV.

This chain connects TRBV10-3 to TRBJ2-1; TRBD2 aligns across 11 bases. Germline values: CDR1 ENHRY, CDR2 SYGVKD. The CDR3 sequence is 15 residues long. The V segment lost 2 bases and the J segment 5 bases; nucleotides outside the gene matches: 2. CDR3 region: CAISETSGGNNEQFF. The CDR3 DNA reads TGTGCCATCAGTGAGACTAGCGGGGGTAACAATGAGCAGTTCTTC.

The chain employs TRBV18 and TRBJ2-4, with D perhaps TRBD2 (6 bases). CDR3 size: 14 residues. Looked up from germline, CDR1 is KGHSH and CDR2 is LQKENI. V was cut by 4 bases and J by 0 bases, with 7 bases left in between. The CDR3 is CASSLGLAKNIQYF. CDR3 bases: TGTGCCAGCTCACTGGGACTAGCCAAAAACATTCAGTACTTC. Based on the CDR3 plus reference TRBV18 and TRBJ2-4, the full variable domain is NAGVMQNPRHLVRRRGQEARLRCSPMKGHSHVYWYRQLPEEGLKFMVYLQKENIIDESGMPKERFSAEFPKEGPSILRIQQVVRGDSAAYFCASSLGLAKNIQYFGAGTRLSVL.

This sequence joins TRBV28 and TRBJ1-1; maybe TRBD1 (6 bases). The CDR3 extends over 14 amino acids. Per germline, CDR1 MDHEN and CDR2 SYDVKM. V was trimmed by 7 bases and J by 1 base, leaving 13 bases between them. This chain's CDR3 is CASISGGQNTEAFF. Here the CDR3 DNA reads TGTGCCAGCATCTCGGGGGGGCAGAACACTGAAGCTTTCTTT.

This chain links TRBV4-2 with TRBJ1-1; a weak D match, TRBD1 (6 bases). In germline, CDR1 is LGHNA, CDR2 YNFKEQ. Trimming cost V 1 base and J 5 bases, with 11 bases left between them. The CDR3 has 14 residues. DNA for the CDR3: TGTGCCAGCAGCCAAGTAGGAAGGGGGACTGAAGCTTTCTTT. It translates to CASSQVGRGTEAFF.

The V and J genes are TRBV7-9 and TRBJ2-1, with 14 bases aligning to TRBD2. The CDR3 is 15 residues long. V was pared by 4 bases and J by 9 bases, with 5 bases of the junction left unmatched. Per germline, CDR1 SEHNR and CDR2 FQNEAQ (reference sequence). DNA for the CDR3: TGTGCCAGCAGCTCGGGACTAGCGGGAGAGACTGAGCAGTTCTTC. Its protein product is CASSSGLAGETEQFF.

CDR3: CASSPQTGPEGGYTF. CDR3 bases: TGTGCCAGCTCACCTCAGACAGGGCCAGAGGGTGGCTACACCTTC. The rearrangement joins TRBV18 to TRBJ1-2; 7 bases line up with TRBD1. CDR1 is KGHSH and CDR2 is LQKENI in the germline V gene. The length of the CDR3 is 15 residues. V dropped 3 bases and J dropped 7; count of bases not matched to a gene: 11.

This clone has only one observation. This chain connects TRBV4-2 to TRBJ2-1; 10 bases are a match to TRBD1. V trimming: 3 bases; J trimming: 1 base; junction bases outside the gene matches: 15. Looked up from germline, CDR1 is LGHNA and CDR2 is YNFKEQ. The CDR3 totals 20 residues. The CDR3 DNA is TGTGCCAGCAGCCACCTTCCGTGGGGGGACAGGGGAGAGTCCTACAATGAGCAGTTCTTC. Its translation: CASSHLPWGDRGESYNEQFF.